One sample yielded the 19 T cell receptor beta chains listed below, sequenced in a study of beta chain features in type 1 diabetes. Notes on the study in general: TCRB CDR3 length was moderately but significantly reduced in all four CD4+ subsets of Type 1 diabetes patients.

No cognate antigen is known for these TCRs. Every isolated RNA sample was fully reverse transcribed, so sequencing captured expressed TCRB transcripts. TCRdb's copy holds only in-frame clones and misses some; the assay was immunoSEQ multiplex PCR. The repertoire holds more than 300,000 clones, with 10% to 15% as singletons. The source material was naive CD4+ T cells from blood. The receptors come from a woman in her late teens or twenties with type 1 diabetes.

The rearrangement links TRBV9 to TRBJ2-1; 7 nucleotides line up with TRBD2. The germline gives CDR1 SGDLS, CDR2 YYNGEE. The CDR3 is made up of 13 amino acids. J was trimmed by 6 bases and V by 4 bases; bases with no gene match: 4. Here the CDR3 DNA reads TGTGCCAGCAGCTCTCCGGGGGGCAATGAGCAGTTCTTC. This sequence encodes CASSSPGGNEQFF.

This clone came up a few times. J is TRBJ2-1 and V is TRBV4-3; no reliable D call. In germline, CDR1 is LGHNA, CDR2 YSLEER. Trimming removed 1 base from V and 8 bases from J, with 6 bases in between. CDR3 length: 12 residues. The CDR3 region is CASSQVRYEQFF. CDR3 nucleotides: TGCGCCAGCAGCCAAGTGAGGTATGAGCAGTTCTTC.

In this sample, this clone turned up a few times. The CDR3 here is CASFSGSPYEQYF. As DNA, the CDR3 is TGTGCCAGTTTTAGCGGGAGTCCCTACGAGCAGTACTTC. The chain combines TRBV6-1 with TRBJ2-7; 9 bases agree with TRBD2. In germline, CDR1 is MNHNS, CDR2 SASEGT. The CDR3 is 13 residues long. J was trimmed by 2 bases and V by 9 bases; bases with no gene match: 5.

The chain couples TRBV28 to TRBJ2-3, with TRBD2 identical over 11 bases. The CDR3 covers 16 residues. Germline values: CDR1 MDHEN, CDR2 SYDVKM. V gave up 5 bases and J gave up 0 bases; unmatched junction bases: 4. Here the CDR3 DNA reads TGTGCCAGCAGTAGGGGACTAGCGGTTAGCACAGATACGCAGTATTTT. Residues: CASSRGLAVSTDTQYF.

The chain joins TRBV2 to TRBJ2-5, with D perhaps matching TRBD2 (5 bases). CDR3 length equals 13 residues. Germline loops: CDR1 SNHLY, CDR2 FYNNEI. Trimming cost V 7 bases and J 4 bases, with 13 bases left between them. The CDR3 nucleotides read TGTGCCAGCACCCGGGGTTCGGCAGAGACCCAGTACTTC. Translated, it gives CASTRGSAETQYF.

This chain joins TRBV19 and TRBJ2-1, with D perhaps TRBD1 (5 bases). V shed 4 bases and J shed 10 bases, with 14 bases lying between them. CDR3 length: 13 residues. Germline CDR1 and CDR2: LNHDA and SQIVND (reference sequence). The DNA of the CDR3 is TGTGCCAGTAGTACGCAGGGATCCGGGGAGCAGTTCTTC. As protein: CASSTQGSGEQFF.

This clone was counted a few times. The CDR3 region is CASSELGWDRVTYEQYF. CDR3 DNA: TGTGCCAGCAGTGAACTCGGGTGGGACAGGGTTACCTACGAGCAGTACTTC. J is TRBJ2-7 and V is TRBV25-1, with TRBD1 identical over 9 bases. CDR1 MGHDK and CDR2 SYGVNS come from the germline V gene. The CDR3 has 17 amino acids. V shed 2 bases, J shed 2 bases, and the junction held 10 bases outside the gene matches.

This clone was seen a few times. CDR3 DNA sequence: TGTGCCAGCAGCCAGACAGCTGCCTACGAGCAGTACTTC. This encodes CASSQTAAYEQYF. The chain links TRBV5-6 to TRBJ2-7; a possible D gene is TRBD1 (5 bases). Looked up from germline, CDR1 is SGHDT and CDR2 is YYEEEE. V was shortened by 4 bases and J by 2 bases, with 10 bases between the two germline ends. This CDR3 region has 13 residues.

V usage is TRBV7-2 and J usage is TRBJ2-3; TRBD2 matches 7 bases. Germline lookup yields CDR1 SGHTA and CDR2 FQGNSA. The CDR3 consists of 15 residues. With V trimmed by 1 base and J by 7 bases, 8 bases remained unmatched. In DNA, the CDR3 is TGTGCCAGCAGCTTAGGCCTGGTAGCGGGCTATACGCAGTATTTT. Amino acid sequence: CASSLGLVAGYTQYF.

The rearrangement links TRBV9 to TRBJ2-4, with 8 bases fitting TRBD2. The length of the CDR3 is 17 residues. V shed 3 bases and J 0 bases; nucleotides not matched to a gene: 8. In germline, CDR1 is SGDLS, CDR2 YYNGEE. The CDR3 spells CASSEASGQLAKNIQYF. The CDR3 region has the DNA TGTGCCAGCAGCGAGGCTAGCGGGCAACTAGCCAAAAACATTCAGTACTTC.

The chain employs TRBV5-1 and TRBJ2-3; weak D call: TRBD1 (6 bases). V shed 6 bases and J shed 8 bases, with 10 bases lying between them. Germline CDR1 SGHRS, CDR2 YFSETQ. This CDR3 contains 11 residues. The CDR3: CASKLGATQYF. The CDR3 DNA sequence: TGCGCCAGCAAGCTGGGGGCTACGCAGTATTTT.

The chain is built from TRBV18 and TRBJ2-7; the D gene is possibly TRBD1 (6 bases). The V and J ends lost 5 bases and 3 bases respectively, with 11 bases between them. From germline, CDR1 is KGHSH and CDR2 LQKENI. This CDR3 is built from 13 residues. The CDR3 nucleotides read TGTGCCAGCTCATCGATGGACAGCTACGAGCAGTACTTC. Protein sequence: CASSSMDSYEQYF.

A note on this clone: This same CDR3 is encoded by further DNA sequences in the sample. This chain joins TRBV11-2 and TRBJ2-7; D may be TRBD1 (6 bases). The length of the CDR3 is 13 residues. CDR1 is SGHAT, CDR2 FQNNGV, per germline. Trimming pared 0 bases from V and 4 bases from J, leaving 7 bases between. The CDR3 region is CASSLDRGYEQYF. CDR3 in DNA: TGTGCCAGCAGCTTAGACAGGGGTTACGAGCAGTACTTC.

This clone was detected a few times. The chain links TRBV25-1 to TRBJ1-1, with TRBD1 identical over 10 bases. Germline lookup yields CDR1 MGHDK and CDR2 SYGVNS. Losses at the gene ends were 4 bases for V and 11 bases for J; bases not matched to a gene: 10. The CDR3 spans 14 residues. The CDR3 loop is CASSGGTGVLRAFF. CDR3 sequence (DNA): TGTGCCAGCAGTGGTGGGACAGGGGTGCTGAGGGCTTTCTTT.

This clone has just a few counts. The V and J genes are TRBV5-4 and TRBJ2-3, with a tentative D call TRBD2 (6 bases). CDR1 is SGHNT and CDR2 is YYREEE in the germline V gene (reference sequence). There are 13 residues in the CDR3. Trimming took off 10 bases at V and 0 bases at J, with 12 bases between the two ends. CDR3 amino acids: CAQGGISTDTQYF. The CDR3 DNA reads TGTGCCCAAGGAGGGATTAGCACAGATACGCAGTATTTT. Looking up the rest from reference TRBV5-4 and TRBJ2-3 gives the full variable domain: ETGVTQSPTHLIKTRGQQVTLRCSSQSGHNTVSWYQQALGQGPQFIFQYYREEENGRGNFPPRFSGLQFPNYSSELNVNALELDDSALYLCAQGGISTDTQYFGPGTRLTVL.

This clone showed up just a few times. V gene TRBV29-1 combines with J gene TRBJ2-7; D may be TRBD1 (5 bases). The CDR3 spans 13 residues. In germline, CDR1 is SQVTM, CDR2 ANQGSEA. Trimming stripped 7 bases from V and 3 bases from J, with 16 bases between. CDR3 amino acids: CSGGMQGGYEQYF. For the CDR3, the DNA is TGCAGCGGGGGCATGCAGGGTGGCTACGAGCAGTACTTC.

V usage is TRBV7-9 and J usage is TRBJ1-5, with D maybe TRBD1 (5 bases). Germline V gene sequence: CDR1 SEHNR, CDR2 FQNEAQ (reference sequence). The CDR3 extends over 15 amino acids. V was shortened by 7 bases and J by 7 bases, with 20 bases between the two germline ends. CDR3 DNA sequence: TGTGCCAGCAACAACGGGGGGGTCGAGATGCAGCCCCAGCATTTT. It specifies CASNNGGVEMQPQHF.

The chain combines TRBV6-5 with TRBJ2-7; a weak D match, TRBD1 (6 bases). Per germline, CDR1 MNHEY and CDR2 SVGAGI. The CDR3 runs to 14 residues. V gave up 3 bases and J gave up 4 bases, with 13 bases separating them. CDR3 DNA: TGTGCCAGCAGTTATAACGGACAGCCGTACGAGCAGTACTTC. Its translation: CASSYNGQPYEQYF.

This clone was picked up a small number of times. The gene calls are TRBV30 and TRBJ2-5, with TRBD2 matching over 13 bases. There are 18 residues in the CDR3. Germline CDR1 is GTSNPN and CDR2 is SVGIG (reference sequence). Trimming at V came to 2 bases and at J to 6 bases, leaving 15 bases not matched to a gene. CDR3 nucleotides: TGTGCCTGGAGTAAGGAACTAGCGGGAGGGAAAACGACACAGACCCAGTACTTC. It is translated as CAWSKELAGGKTTQTQYF.